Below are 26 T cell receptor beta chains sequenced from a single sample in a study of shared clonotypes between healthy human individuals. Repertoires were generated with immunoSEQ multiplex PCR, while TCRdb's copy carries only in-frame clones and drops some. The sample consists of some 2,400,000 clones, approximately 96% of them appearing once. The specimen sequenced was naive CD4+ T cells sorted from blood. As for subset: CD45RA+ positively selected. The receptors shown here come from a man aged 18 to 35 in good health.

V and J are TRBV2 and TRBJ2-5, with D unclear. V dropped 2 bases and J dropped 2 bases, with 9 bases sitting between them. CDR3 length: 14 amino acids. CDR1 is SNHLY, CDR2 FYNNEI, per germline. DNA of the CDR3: TGTGCCAGCAGTGAAATGGTCACTCAAGAGACCCAGTACTTC. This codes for CASSEMVTQETQYF. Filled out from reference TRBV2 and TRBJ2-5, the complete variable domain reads EPEVTQTPSHQVTQMGQEVILRCVPISNHLYFYWYRQILGQKVEFLVSFYNNEISEKSEIFDDQFSVERPDGSNFTLKIRSTKLEDSAMYFCASSEMVTQETQYFGPGTRLLVL.

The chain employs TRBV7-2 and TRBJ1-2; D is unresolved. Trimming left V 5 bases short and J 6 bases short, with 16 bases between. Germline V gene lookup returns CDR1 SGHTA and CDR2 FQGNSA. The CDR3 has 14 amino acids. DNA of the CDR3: TGTGCCAGCAGCCCCGGGCCGCGGTGGGATGGCTACACCTTC. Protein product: CASSPGPRWDGYTF.

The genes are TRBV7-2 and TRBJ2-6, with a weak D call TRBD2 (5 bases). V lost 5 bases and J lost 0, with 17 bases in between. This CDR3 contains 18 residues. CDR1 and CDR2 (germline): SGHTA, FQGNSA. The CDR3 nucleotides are TGTGCCAGCAGCCTAGAGGGCACCAAATTCTCTGGGGCCAACGTCCTGACTTTC. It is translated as CASSLEGTKFSGANVLTF.

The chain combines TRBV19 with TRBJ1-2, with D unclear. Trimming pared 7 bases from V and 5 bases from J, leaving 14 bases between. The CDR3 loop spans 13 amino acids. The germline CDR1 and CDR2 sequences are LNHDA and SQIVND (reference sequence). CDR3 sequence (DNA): TGTGCCAGTAAGGAACCGGCTCGGTATGGCTACACCTTC. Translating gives CASKEPARYGYTF.

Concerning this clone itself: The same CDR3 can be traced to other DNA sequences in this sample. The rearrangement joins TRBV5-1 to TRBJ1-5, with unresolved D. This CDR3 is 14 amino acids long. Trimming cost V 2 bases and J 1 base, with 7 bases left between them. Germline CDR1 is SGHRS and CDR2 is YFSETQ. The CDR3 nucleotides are TGCGCCAGCAGCTTAGAGGGAAGCAATCAGCCCCAGCATTTT. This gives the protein CASSLEGSNQPQHF.

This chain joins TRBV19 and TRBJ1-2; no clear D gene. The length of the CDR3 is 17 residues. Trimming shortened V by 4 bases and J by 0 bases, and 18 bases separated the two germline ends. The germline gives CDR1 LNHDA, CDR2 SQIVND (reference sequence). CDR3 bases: TGTGCCAGTAGTAGATTTGCCGGAGTTTCAGCTAACTATGGCTACACCTTC. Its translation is CASSRFAGVSANYGYTF.

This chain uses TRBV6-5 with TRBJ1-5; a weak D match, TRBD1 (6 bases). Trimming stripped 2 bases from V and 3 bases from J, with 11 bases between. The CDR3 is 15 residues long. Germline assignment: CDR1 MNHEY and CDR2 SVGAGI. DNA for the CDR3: TGTGCCAGCAGTTACACGGGGGCCCCCAATCAGCCCCAGCATTTT. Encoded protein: CASSYTGAPNQPQHF.

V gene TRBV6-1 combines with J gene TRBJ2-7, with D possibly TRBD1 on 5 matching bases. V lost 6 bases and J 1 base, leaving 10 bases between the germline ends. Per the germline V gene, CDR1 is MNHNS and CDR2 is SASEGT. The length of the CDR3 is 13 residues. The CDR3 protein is CASRATASYEQYF. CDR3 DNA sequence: TGTGCCAGCAGGGCGACAGCTTCCTACGAGCAGTACTTC.

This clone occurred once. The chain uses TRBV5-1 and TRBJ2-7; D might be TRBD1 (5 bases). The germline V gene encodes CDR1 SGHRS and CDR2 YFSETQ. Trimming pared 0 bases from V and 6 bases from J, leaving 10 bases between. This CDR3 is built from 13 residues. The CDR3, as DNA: TGCGCCAGCAGCTTGGCAGGGTTGGGCGAGCAGTACTTC. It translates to CASSLAGLGEQYF.

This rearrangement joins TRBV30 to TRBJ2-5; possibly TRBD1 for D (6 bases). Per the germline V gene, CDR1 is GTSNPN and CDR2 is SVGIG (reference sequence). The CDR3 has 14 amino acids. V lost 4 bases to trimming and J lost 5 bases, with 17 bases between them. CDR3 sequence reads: CAWNLRTAGETQYF. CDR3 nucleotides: TGTGCCTGGAACCTACGGACAGCCGGGGAGACCCAGTACTTC.

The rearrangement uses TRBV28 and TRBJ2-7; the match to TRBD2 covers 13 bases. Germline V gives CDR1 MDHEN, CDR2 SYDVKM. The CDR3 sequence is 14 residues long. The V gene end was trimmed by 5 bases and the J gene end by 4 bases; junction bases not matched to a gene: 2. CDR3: CASSKLAGGYEQYF. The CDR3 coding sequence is TGTGCCAGCAGTAAACTAGCGGGGGGGTACGAGCAGTACTTC.

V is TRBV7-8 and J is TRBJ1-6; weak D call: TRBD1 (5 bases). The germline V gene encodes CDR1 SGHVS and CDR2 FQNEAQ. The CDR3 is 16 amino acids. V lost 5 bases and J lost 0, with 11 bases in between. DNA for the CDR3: TGTGCCAGCAGCGGCAGGGAGAGCTCCTATAATTCACCCCTCCACTTT. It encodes CASSGRESSYNSPLHF.

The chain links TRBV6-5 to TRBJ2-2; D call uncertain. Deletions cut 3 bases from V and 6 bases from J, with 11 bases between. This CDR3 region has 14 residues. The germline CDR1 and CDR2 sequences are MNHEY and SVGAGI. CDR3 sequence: CASSYRTRAGELFF. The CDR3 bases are TGTGCCAGCAGTTATCGGACCCGGGCCGGGGAGCTGTTTTTT.

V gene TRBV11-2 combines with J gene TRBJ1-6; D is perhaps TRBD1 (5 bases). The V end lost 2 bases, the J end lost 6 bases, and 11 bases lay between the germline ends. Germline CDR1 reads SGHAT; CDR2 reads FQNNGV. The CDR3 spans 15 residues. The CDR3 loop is CASSLQGRVNSPLHF. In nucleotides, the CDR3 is TGTGCCAGCAGCTTACAGGGTAGAGTTAATTCACCCCTCCACTTT.

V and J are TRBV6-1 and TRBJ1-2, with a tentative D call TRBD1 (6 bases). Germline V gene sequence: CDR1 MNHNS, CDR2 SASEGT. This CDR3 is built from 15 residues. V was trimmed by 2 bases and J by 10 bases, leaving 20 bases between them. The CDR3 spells CASSETPQGGGPYTF. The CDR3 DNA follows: TGTGCCAGCAGTGAAACGCCACAGGGCGGGGGGCCCTACACCTTC.

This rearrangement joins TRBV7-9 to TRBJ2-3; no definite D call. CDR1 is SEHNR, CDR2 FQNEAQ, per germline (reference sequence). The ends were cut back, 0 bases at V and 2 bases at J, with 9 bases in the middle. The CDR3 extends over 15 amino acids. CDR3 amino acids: CASSLAGQPTDTQYF. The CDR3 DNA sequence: TGTGCCAGCAGCTTAGCTGGGCAGCCCACAGATACGCAGTATTTT.

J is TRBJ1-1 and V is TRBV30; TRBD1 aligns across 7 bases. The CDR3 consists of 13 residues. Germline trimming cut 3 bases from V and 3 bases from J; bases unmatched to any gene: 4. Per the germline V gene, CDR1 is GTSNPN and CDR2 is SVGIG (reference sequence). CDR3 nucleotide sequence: TGTGCCTGGAGGGGAGGGGGCCACACTGAAGCTTTCTTT. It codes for CAWRGGGHTEAFF.

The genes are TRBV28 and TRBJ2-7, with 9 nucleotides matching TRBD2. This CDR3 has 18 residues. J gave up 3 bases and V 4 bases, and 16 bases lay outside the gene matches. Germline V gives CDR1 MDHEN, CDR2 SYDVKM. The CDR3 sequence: CASSSESAGGGRHYEQYF. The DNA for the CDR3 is TGTGCCAGCAGTTCCGAATCCGCGGGAGGGGGCCGGCACTACGAGCAGTACTTC.

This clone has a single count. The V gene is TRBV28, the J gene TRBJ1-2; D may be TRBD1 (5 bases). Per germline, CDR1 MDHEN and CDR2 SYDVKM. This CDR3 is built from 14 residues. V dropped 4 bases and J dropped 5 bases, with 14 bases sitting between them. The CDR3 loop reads CASSSPAGGYGYTF. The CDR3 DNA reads TGTGCCAGCAGTTCTCCCGCGGGGGGATATGGCTACACCTTC.

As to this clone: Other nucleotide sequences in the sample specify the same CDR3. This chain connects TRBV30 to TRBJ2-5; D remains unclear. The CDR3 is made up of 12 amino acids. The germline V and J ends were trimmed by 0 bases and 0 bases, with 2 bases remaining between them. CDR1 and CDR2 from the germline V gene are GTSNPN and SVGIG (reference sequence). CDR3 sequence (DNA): TGTGCCTGGAGTGTAGACCAAGAGACCCAGTACTTC. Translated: CAWSVDQETQYF.

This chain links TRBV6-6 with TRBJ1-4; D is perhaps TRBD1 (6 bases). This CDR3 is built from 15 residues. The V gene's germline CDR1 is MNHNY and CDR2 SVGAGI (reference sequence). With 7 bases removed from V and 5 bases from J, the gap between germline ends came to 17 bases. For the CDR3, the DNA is TGTGCCAGCAACAATCCTTACAGGGAGAATGAAAAACTGTTTTTT. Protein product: CASNNPYRENEKLFF.

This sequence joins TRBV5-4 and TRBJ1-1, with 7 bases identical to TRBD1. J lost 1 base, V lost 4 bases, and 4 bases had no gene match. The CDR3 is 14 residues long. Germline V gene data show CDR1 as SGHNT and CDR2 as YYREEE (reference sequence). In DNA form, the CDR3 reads TGTGCCAGCAGCCAGAGACAGGGGAACACTGAAGCTTTCTTT. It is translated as CASSQRQGNTEAFF.

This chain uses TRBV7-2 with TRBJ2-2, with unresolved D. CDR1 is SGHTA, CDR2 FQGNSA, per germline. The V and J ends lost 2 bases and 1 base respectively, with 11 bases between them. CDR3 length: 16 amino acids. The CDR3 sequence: CASSLNWNQNTGELFF. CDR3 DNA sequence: TGTGCCAGCAGCTTAAACTGGAACCAGAACACCGGGGAGCTGTTTTTT. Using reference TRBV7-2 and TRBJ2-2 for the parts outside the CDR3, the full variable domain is GAGVSQSPSNKVTEKGKDVELRCDPISGHTALYWYRQSLGQGLEFLIYFQGNSAPDKSGLPSDRFSAERTGGSVSTLTIQRTQQEDSAVYLCASSLNWNQNTGELFFGEGSRLTVL.

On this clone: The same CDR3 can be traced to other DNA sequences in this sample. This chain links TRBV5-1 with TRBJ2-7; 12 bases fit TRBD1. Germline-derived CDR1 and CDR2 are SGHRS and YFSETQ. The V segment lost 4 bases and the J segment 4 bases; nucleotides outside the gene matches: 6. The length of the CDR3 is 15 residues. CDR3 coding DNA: TGCGCCAGCAGCACAGGGACAGGGGGCTCGTACGAGCAGTACTTC. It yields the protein CASSTGTGGSYEQYF. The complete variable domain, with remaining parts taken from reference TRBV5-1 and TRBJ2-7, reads KAGVTQTPRYLIKTRGQQVTLSCSPISGHRSVSWYQQTPGQGLQFLFEYFSETQRNKGNFPGRFSGRQFSNSRSEMNVSTLELGDSALYLCASSTGTGGSYEQYFGPGTRLTVT.

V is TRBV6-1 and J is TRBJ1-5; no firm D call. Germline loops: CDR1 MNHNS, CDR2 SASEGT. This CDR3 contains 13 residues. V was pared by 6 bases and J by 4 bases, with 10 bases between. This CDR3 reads CASRGWENQPQHF. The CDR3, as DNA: TGTGCCAGCAGAGGGTGGGAAAATCAGCCCCAGCATTTT.

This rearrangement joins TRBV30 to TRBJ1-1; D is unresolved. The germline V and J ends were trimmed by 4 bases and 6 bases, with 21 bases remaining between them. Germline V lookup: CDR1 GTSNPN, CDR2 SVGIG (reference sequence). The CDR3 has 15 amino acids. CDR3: CAWKTGLPTGSEAFF. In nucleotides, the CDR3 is TGTGCCTGGAAGACGGGTCTTCCGACTGGCTCTGAAGCTTTCTTT.